The rows below give T cell receptor beta chains drawn from one sample of a study of shared clonotypes between healthy human individuals. TCRdb's table, derived via immunoSEQ multiplex PCR, lists solely in-frame clones and lacks some. The data contain approximately 600,000 clones, roughly 95% of them singletons. The sample consisted of naive CD8+ T cells sorted from blood. These receptors were collected from a woman under 40 in good health. Both conserved end residues are part of each CDR3. Clone size is given for some rows only: seen once, a few or many times, or a class if the clone is expanded.

>-|TRBV10-1|TRBJ2-7
CASSDQQGADYEQYF
>-|TRBV15|TRBJ2-7
CATSRDGAGRAQYF
>-|TRBV15|TRBJ1-5
CATSNGHQPQHF
>once|TRBV6-6|TRBJ2-7
CASSYSQTASYEQYF
>-|TRBV11-2|TRBJ1-1
CASSLDSLNTEAFF
>-|TRBV7-9|-
CASGTSTETNYEQYF
>few|TRBV4-1|TRBJ1-2
CASSPRTGGYTF
>few|TRBV19|TRBJ1-1
CASSIVAAQNTEAFF
>-|TRBV21-1|TRBJ1-5
CASSKSTRGLAPQHF
>-|TRBV7-9|TRBJ2-3
CASSLGESPDTQYF
>-|TRBV5-6|TRBJ2-7
CASSLAITGGRDEQYF
>-|TRBV19|TRBJ1-1
CASSIDVAAAEAFF
>-|TRBV28|-
CATMEVEQYF
>-|TRBV28|TRBJ2-7
CASSLLGQRYEQYF
>-|TRBV19|TRBJ1-6
CASIPGQGANSPLHF
>-|TRBV30|TRBJ1-1
CAWRKLGALNTEAFF
>-|TRBV27|TRBJ1-1
CASSLGHRDRIMNTEAFF
>-|TRBV27|TRBJ2-7
CASSLMEGTETYEQYF
>-|TRBV25-1|TRBJ2-5
CASTSHRDQETQYF
>-|TRBV10-1|TRBJ2-1
CASSETVWGTSYNEQFF
>-|TRBV5-1|TRBJ2-1
CASSETGARAFYNEQFF
>-|TRBV2|TRBJ2-1
CASSSFYNEQFF
>-|TRBV6-1|TRBJ2-7
CASSEALRASWGGYEQYF
>-|TRBV27|TRBJ2-7
CASSPRGTSGYEQYF
>-|TRBV7-9|TRBJ1-1
CASSFMGTGDSFDTEAFF
>-|TRBV10-3|TRBJ2-7
CAISEPGLAGGQTYEQYF
>-|TRBV6-4|TRBJ2-1
CAEILGGGSYNEQFF
>-|TRBV27|TRBJ1-1
CASSLPSREAFF
>-|TRBV11-2|TRBJ2-7
CASSPPSYEQYF
>-|TRBV12-5|TRBJ2-1
CASGPSGGSYNEQFF
>-|TRBV4-2|TRBJ2-7
CASSPGTSVSYEQYF
>-|TRBV28|TRBJ1-1
CASRGQGNTEAFF
>once|TRBV28|TRBJ1-5
CASSLSGVNQPQHF
>-|TRBV30|TRBJ2-1
CAWALAQTGEQFF
>-|TRBV27|TRBJ1-4
CASSPDVLLATNEKLFF
>-|TRBV28|-
CASTIGNEQYF
>-|TRBV5-4|TRBJ2-1
CASSYTWTGGRNEQFF
>-|TRBV6-1|TRBJ1-2
CASSAMDGGYGYTF
>-|TRBV27|TRBJ2-7
CASSLGISGRYEQYF
>-|TRBV9|TRBJ2-3
CASSVELEPAGSSTDTQYF
>-|TRBV19|TRBJ2-3
CASSMIWGPSTDTQYF
>-|TRBV27|TRBJ1-1
CASSLGQVNTEAFF
>-|TRBV28|TRBJ1-2
CASSGGQLNYGYTF
>-|TRBV2|TRBJ2-2
CASSEARTLNTGELFF
>-|TRBV4-1|-
CASSRLLAGGSYEQYF
>-|TRBV5-1|TRBJ1-3
CASSLGTGDVGSGNTIYF
>-|TRBV29-1|TRBJ2-1
CSVDDGILRESSYNEQFF
>-|TRBV27|TRBJ2-2
CASSSGFRNGANTGELFF
>-|TRBV27|TRBJ2-7
CASSFGTSGRGYEQYF
>-|TRBV27|-
CASSLYRGSYEQYF
>once|TRBV4-2|TRBJ2-7
CATRDKGSYEQYF
>-|TRBV9|TRBJ2-5
CASSEQGSETQYF
>-|TRBV4-1|TRBJ2-1
CASSQDKSEAGIRYNEQFF
>-|TRBV5-6|TRBJ2-2
CASSSAGLAGAGGELFF
>-|TRBV5-6|TRBJ2-1
CASSGGLQSSYNEQFF
>-|TRBV30|TRBJ2-7
CAWSVLGDEQYF
>-|TRBV14|TRBJ2-1
CASSQDWGEQFF